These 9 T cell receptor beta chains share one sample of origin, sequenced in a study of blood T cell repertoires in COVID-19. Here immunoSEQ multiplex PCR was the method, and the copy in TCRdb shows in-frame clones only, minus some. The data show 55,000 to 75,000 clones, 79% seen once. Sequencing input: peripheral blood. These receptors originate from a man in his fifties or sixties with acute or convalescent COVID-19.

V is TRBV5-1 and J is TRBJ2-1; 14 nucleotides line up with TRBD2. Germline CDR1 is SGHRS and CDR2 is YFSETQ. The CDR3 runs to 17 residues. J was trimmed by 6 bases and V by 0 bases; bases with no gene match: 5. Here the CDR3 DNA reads TGCGCCAGCAGCTTGGATGGGACTAGCGGGAGAGGCAATGAGCAGTTCTTC. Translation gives CASSLDGTSGRGNEQFF.

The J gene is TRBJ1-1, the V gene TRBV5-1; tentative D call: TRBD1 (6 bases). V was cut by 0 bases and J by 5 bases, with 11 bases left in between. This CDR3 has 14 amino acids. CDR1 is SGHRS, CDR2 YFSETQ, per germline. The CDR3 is CASSLELRGTEAFF. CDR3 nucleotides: TGCGCCAGCAGCTTGGAACTCAGGGGAACTGAAGCTTTCTTT.

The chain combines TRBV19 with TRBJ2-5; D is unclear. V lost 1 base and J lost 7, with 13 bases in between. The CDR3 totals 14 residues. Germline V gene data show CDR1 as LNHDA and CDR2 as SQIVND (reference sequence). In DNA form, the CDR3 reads TGTGCCAGTAGTATAGTAGACACCGACGGGACCCAGTACTTC. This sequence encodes CASSIVDTDGTQYF.

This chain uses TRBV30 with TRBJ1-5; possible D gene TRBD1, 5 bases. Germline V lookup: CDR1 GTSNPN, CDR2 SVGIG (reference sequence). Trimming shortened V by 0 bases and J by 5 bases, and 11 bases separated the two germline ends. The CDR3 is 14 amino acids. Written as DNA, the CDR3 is TGTGCCTGGAGTGTACGGTCGGGGGATCAGCCCCAGCATTTT. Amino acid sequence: CAWSVRSGDQPQHF.

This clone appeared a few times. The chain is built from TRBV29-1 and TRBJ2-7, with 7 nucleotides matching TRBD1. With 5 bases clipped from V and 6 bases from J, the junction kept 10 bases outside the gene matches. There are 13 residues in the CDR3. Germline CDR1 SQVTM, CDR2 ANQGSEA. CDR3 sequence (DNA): TGCAGCGTTTTCCTGACAGGGAAGGGCGAGCAGTACTTC. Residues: CSVFLTGKGEQYF.

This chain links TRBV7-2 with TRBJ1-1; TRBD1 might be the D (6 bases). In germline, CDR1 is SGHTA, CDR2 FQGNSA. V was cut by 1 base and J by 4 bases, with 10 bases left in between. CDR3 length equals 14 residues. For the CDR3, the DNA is TGTGCCAGCAGCTTAGGCCTACAGGGCACTGAAGCTTTCTTT. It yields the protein CASSLGLQGTEAFF.

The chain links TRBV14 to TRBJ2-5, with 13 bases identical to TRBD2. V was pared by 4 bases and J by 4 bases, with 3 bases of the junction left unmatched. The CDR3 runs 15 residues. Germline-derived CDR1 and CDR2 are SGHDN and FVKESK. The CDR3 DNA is TGTGCCAGCAGCCTCCGACTAGCGGGAGGAGAGACCCAGTACTTC. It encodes CASSLRLAGGETQYF.

CDR3 loop: CSVVAGGHYNEQFF. CDR3 bases: TGCAGCGTTGTGGCGGGAGGACACTACAATGAGCAGTTCTTC. The chain links TRBV29-1 to TRBJ2-1; the match to TRBD2 covers 8 bases. Trimming removed 4 bases from V and 3 bases from J; junction bases left unmatched: 5. Germline V CDR1 and CDR2: SQVTM, ANQGSEA. The CDR3 consists of 14 residues.

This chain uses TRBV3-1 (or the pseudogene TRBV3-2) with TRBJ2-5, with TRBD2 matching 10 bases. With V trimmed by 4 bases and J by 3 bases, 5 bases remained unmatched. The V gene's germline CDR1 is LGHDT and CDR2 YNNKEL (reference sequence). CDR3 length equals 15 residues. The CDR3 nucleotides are TGTGCCAGCAGCCGCGGACTAGCGGTTAAAGAGACCCAGTACTTC. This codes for CASSRGLAVKETQYF.